This TCR beta chain was profiled in a study of T cell responses to AZD1222 COVID-19 vaccine (dated by TCRdb to about 2021). Regarding the research as a whole: A total of under 250 trial participants underwent TCR sequencing, of whom more than 200 had received two doses of AZD1222 and some 25 had received two doses of the MenACWY control vaccine. Trial participants were enrolled by age into 18-55, 56-69 and 70-plus year subgroups, with roughly 160, 29 and 62 TCR-sequenced participants respectively. What the authors observed across the whole study: Participants were mostly white British, with more females than males. The authors suggested clonal diversity may have been underestimated. Because no samples from the day 14 peak response were available, repertoires could be characterized only after the peak T cell response. Reportedly, close to half of the unique spike-specific TCRs recognized epitopes lying outside the regions that are mutated in the B.1.351 and B.1.1.7 variants. After two AZD1222 doses, spike-specific TCR breadth and depth were significantly higher than at day 0 and than in MenACWY recipients. In the small 56-69-year group, the increase in depth fell short of significance, most likely because of low power. Only a handful of AZD1222 recipients were SARS-CoV-2 seropositive at baseline, limiting conclusions about previously exposed vaccinees. Vaccine-associated CD4 TCRs spanned the whole spike protein, with dominant responses in regions 160-218 and 743-854.

This specimen's time point label, interpreted: about 28 days (+/-7) after the second vaccine dose. AZD1222 recipients whose second dose came at about 4 weeks and those whose second dose came at about 12 weeks were combined into one group, since spike-specific TCR depth and breadth did not differ between the two schedules. Vaccinee samples were obtained from the UK trials COV001 and COV002, which included a single-blind randomized controlled phase 2/3 trial of AZD1222 (ChAdOx1 nCoV-19) in healthy adults. Trial participant PBMC samples were collected at day 0 and day 28 after the second dose for TCRbeta chain sequencing. Concerning this clone: Its antigen has not been determined. No per-base quality is available; no much larger clone lies one base away.

The CDR3 regions of human TCRbeta chains were analyzed by immunosequencing. Regarding the original processing steps: Repertoire TCRs were matched against a reference library of SARS-CoV-2-specific TCRs generated with the MIRA antigen-specificity platform. Breadth was defined as the fraction of unique TCRs that were SARS-CoV-2-associated. Depth was defined as the fraction of total T cells that were SARS-CoV-2-associated. Using the MIRA data, each spike-specific TCR was assigned both to the spike region to which the TCR was reactive and to a CD4 or CD8 class. Log10-transformed breadth and depth values were compared by one-way ANOVA with Sidak's multiple comparisons tests. TCRdb mirrors the immuneACCESS table, restricted to in-frame sequences. Some clones are absent from its copies; in checked studies, under half trace to an unresolved V gene, and the reason for the others is unknown. V, J and clone size were drawn from that table, and D and trimming were deduced from the DNA. In this sample the table shows 120,000 to 150,000 clones, approximately 89% of which occur a single time. Around 1.5% of the sample is in the top ten clones.

Sequences SGHRS (CDR1) and YFSETQ (CDR2) are obtained from the germline V gene. Reading from cysteine to phenylalanine, the CDR3 counts 14 amino acids. The sequence is cut down to CDR3 DNA, 42 bases in frame from base 1. V is cut by 5 bases and J by 0 bases, and the space between the germline ends is 11 bases. The chain is made from TRBV5-1 and TRBJ1-2, with no D gene named confidently. This sequence originates from an adult who received the AZD1222 COVID-19 vaccine. The sequencing here drew on peripheral blood, taken 28 days after the second AZD1222 dose. The CDR3 protein is CASSGEATNYGYTF. The nucleotide sequence is TGCGCCAGCAGTGGCGAGGCGACTAACTATGGCTACACCTTC.